The 7 T cell receptor beta chains below come from one sample, sequenced in a study of a mutant IDH1 vaccine in newly diagnosed glioma. Time point meaning: week 47, end of study. The investigators gave 300 ug of mutant IDH1 20-mer peptide in each vaccine dose, together with topical imiquimod. These receptors have no identified antigens. The data were produced by immunoSEQ multiplex PCR, yet TCRdb's version contains in-frame clones alone and is incomplete. This sample has around 100,000 clones, with about 90% found just once. Sample: PBMCs, taken from a glioma patient whose treatment included an IDH1 peptide vaccine. These receptors all come from a woman aged 50 to 60 with glioma.

This sequence joins TRBV27 and TRBJ2-1; 9 nucleotides agree with TRBD2. This CDR3 comprises 15 residues. The germline gives CDR1 MNHEY, CDR2 SMNVEV (reference sequence). J was trimmed by 6 bases and V by 3 bases; bases with no gene match: 6. The CDR3 sequence is CASSFPAGGRNEQFF. In DNA form, the CDR3 reads TGTGCCAGCAGTTTTCCAGCGGGAGGACGCAATGAGCAGTTCTTC.

The chain recombines TRBV4-2 with TRBJ2-7, with TRBD2 as a possible D gene (5 bases). V lost 0 bases and J 3 bases, leaving 12 bases between the germline ends. The CDR3 contains 15 residues. CDR1 is LGHNA and CDR2 is YNFKEQ in the germline V gene. The CDR3 spells CASSQDEGSYYEQYF. Here the CDR3 DNA reads TGTGCCAGCAGCCAAGATGAGGGATCATACTACGAGCAGTACTTC.

This chain links TRBV6-6 with TRBJ1-2; TRBD1 might be the D (5 bases). The CDR3 runs 15 residues. The V end lost 4 bases, the J end lost 2 bases, and 14 bases lay between the germline ends. Germline values: CDR1 MNHNY, CDR2 SVGAGI (reference sequence). Written as DNA, the CDR3 is TGTGCCAGCAGTTTCTATAAGACAGAAAACTATGGCTACACCTTC. Translation gives CASSFYKTENYGYTF.

The chain couples TRBV15 to TRBJ2-7; no clear D gene. Trimming removed 3 bases at V and 6 bases at J, with 18 bases between. Germline CDR1 reads LNHNV; CDR2 reads YYDKDF (reference sequence). The CDR3 is 15 amino acids. The CDR3 DNA reads as TGTGCCACCAGCAGGTCGAGGAACAGCCTAACCGAGCAGTACTTC. Translation gives CATSRSRNSLTEQYF. The whole variable domain, remainder taken from reference TRBV15 and TRBJ2-7, is DAMVIQNPRYQVTQFGKPVTLSCSQTLNHNVMYWYQQKSSQAPKLLFHYYDKDFNNEADTPDNFQSRRPNTSFCFLDIRSPGLGDTAMYLCATSRSRNSLTEQYFGPGTRLTVT.

J is TRBJ2-5 and V is TRBV18; 12 bases are a match to TRBD2. After removal of 2 bases from V and 2 bases from J, the junction contained 6 bases not matched to a gene. The CDR3 consists of 17 residues. The germline CDR1 and CDR2 sequences are KGHSH and LQKENI. The CDR3 region is CASSPRLLAGGQETQYF. In DNA, the CDR3 is TGTGCCAGCTCACCAAGACTACTAGCGGGGGGACAAGAGACCCAGTACTTC.

This chain links TRBV7-9 with TRBJ2-3; TRBD2 aligns across 11 bases. Germline V gives CDR1 SEHNR, CDR2 FQNEAQ (reference sequence). With V trimmed by 5 bases and J by 4 bases, 11 bases remained unmatched. The CDR3 length is 17 residues. The chain's CDR3 is CASSTHPGLAAPDTQYF. CDR3 bases: TGTGCCAGCAGCACCCATCCGGGACTAGCGGCACCAGATACGCAGTATTTT.

The chain combines TRBV14 with TRBJ2-5, with TRBD2 as a possible D gene (6 bases). The end of the DNA fits TRBJ2-7 better, so the J call may be wrong. In germline, CDR1 is SGHDN, CDR2 FVKESK. The CDR3 is 12 amino acids. The CDR3 loop is CASSPGGYEQYF. CDR3 DNA: TGTGCCAGCAGCCCCGGGGGATACGAGCAGTACTTC.